These 16 T cell receptor beta chains share one sample of origin, sequenced in a study of blood T cell repertoires in COVID-19. TCRdb's table, derived via immunoSEQ multiplex PCR, lists solely in-frame clones and lacks some. This table holds approximately 400,000 clones, approximately 88% found once. Source material: peripheral blood. Receptor source: a woman aged 50 to 60 with COVID-19, enrolled during active disease.

V is TRBV20-1 and J is TRBJ2-1; maybe TRBD1 (6 bases). Trimming removed 3 bases from V and 0 bases from J, with 15 bases in between. Germline V gene sequence: CDR1 DFQATT, CDR2 SNEGSKA (reference sequence). The CDR3 is made up of 16 amino acids. The CDR3 sequence is CSASRALGGSYNEQFF. The CDR3 DNA reads TGCAGTGCTAGTCGCGCGCTAGGGGGCTCCTACAATGAGCAGTTCTTC.

In this sample, this clone turned up a few times. The chain employs TRBV3-1 (or the pseudogene TRBV3-2) and TRBJ2-1; D remains unclear. CDR1 is LGHDT and CDR2 is YNNKEL in the germline V gene (reference sequence). The CDR3 has 13 amino acids. V was shortened by 3 bases and J by 0 bases, with 3 bases between the two germline ends. The CDR3 sequence: CASSHRSYNEQFF. The CDR3 nucleotides are TGTGCCAGCAGCCATCGCTCCTACAATGAGCAGTTCTTC.

J is TRBJ2-1 and V is TRBV5-6; 7 bases agree with TRBD2. The CDR3 totals 14 residues. Germline CDR1 SGHDT, CDR2 YYEEEE. The V gene end was trimmed by 0 bases and the J gene end by 3 bases; junction bases not matched to a gene: 0. The CDR3 here is CASSLGTSYNEQFF. As DNA, the CDR3 is TGTGCCAGCAGCTTGGGGACTAGCTACAATGAGCAGTTCTTC.

The chain couples TRBV6-5 to TRBJ1-1, with 8 bases lining up with TRBD1. The trim removed 6 bases at V and 5 bases at J, leaving 5 bases unmatched. The CDR3 is 13 residues long. Germline CDR1 and CDR2: MNHEY and SVGAGI. The CDR3 loop reads CASSTGGGTEAFF. CDR3 DNA: TGTGCCAGCAGCACAGGGGGAGGTACTGAAGCTTTCTTT.

This clone was seen just once. This chain joins TRBV5-1 and TRBJ2-7; a weak D match, TRBD2 (6 bases). V dropped 0 bases and J dropped 0 bases, with 13 bases sitting between them. This CDR3 has 16 amino acids. Germline assignment: CDR1 SGHRS and CDR2 YFSETQ. CDR3 DNA sequence: TGCGCCAGCAGCTTGGGTCGACTAGGGGACTCCTACGAGCAGTACTTC. It codes for CASSLGRLGDSYEQYF.

The gene calls are TRBV29-1 and TRBJ2-7; 10 bases match TRBD1. Germline loops: CDR1 SQVTM, CDR2 ANQGSEA. Trimming removed 4 bases from V and 2 bases from J; junction bases left unmatched: 2. This CDR3 region has 13 residues. In DNA form, the CDR3 reads TGCAGCGTTGTGGGACAGGGGCCCTACGAGCAGTACTTC. The encoded protein is CSVVGQGPYEQYF.

The chain joins TRBV5-8 to TRBJ1-6, with D hard to call. Germline V gives CDR1 SGHTS, CDR2 YDEGEE. This CDR3 is built from 13 residues. V was pared by 4 bases and J by 8 bases, with 10 bases between. The CDR3 protein is CASSVELDSPLHF. The CDR3 DNA is TGTGCCAGCAGCGTGGAGTTAGATTCACCCCTCCACTTT.

V is TRBV18 and J is TRBJ1-2, with unresolved D. CDR1 and CDR2 (germline): KGHSH, LQKENI. Trimming took 4 bases from V and 6 from J, leaving 15 bases between them. The CDR3 is 14 amino acids. CDR3 residues: CASSLRSVTNGYTF. The CDR3, as DNA: TGTGCCAGCTCACTTCGTTCAGTTACGAATGGCTACACCTTC. The complete variable domain, with remaining parts taken from reference TRBV18 and TRBJ1-2, reads NAGVMQNPRHLVRRRGQEARLRCSPMKGHSHVYWYRQLPEEGLKFMVYLQKENIIDESGMPKERFSAEFPKEGPSILRIQQVVRGDSAAYFCASSLRSVTNGYTFGSGTRLTVV.

The chain couples TRBV10-3 to TRBJ2-2; 7 bases match TRBD2. Unmatched junction bases numbered 5, after V lost 6 bases and J lost 4 bases. This CDR3 contains 14 residues. The germline V gene encodes CDR1 ENHRY and CDR2 SYGVKD. CDR3: CAIRGGTGTGELFF. CDR3 sequence (DNA): TGTGCCATCAGGGGGGGGACCGGCACCGGGGAGCTGTTTTTT.

The J gene is TRBJ1-1, the V gene TRBV2; 7 bases line up with TRBD1. This CDR3 contains 13 residues. From germline, CDR1 is SNHLY and CDR2 FYNNEI. V lost 4 bases and J lost 7; bases outside the gene matches: 6. The CDR3 DNA follows: TGTGCCAGCAGTGGGGACAGTATACTTGAAGCTTTCTTT. Translating it yields CASSGDSILEAFF.

The V gene is TRBV27, the J gene TRBJ1-3; no definite D call. The CDR3 spans 14 residues. Germline CDR1 is MNHEY and CDR2 is SMNVEV (reference sequence). Trimming shortened V by 5 bases and J by 3 bases, and 11 bases separated the two germline ends. CDR3 sequence: CASSTAFFGNTIYF. The CDR3, as DNA: TGTGCCAGCAGTACAGCCTTCTTTGGAAACACCATATATTTT.

This rearrangement joins TRBV4-1 to TRBJ2-7, with D perhaps TRBD1 (6 bases). The V and J ends lost 1 base and 6 bases respectively, with 19 bases between them. The V gene's germline CDR1 is MGHRA and CDR2 YSYEKL. The CDR3 totals 16 residues. In DNA, the CDR3 is TGCGCCAGCAGCCAAGGTTGGGGGCCCAACGGGCCCGAGCAGTACTTC. It specifies CASSQGWGPNGPEQYF.

V gene TRBV5-6 combines with J gene TRBJ1-1; D perhaps matches TRBD1 (5 bases). This CDR3 comprises 11 residues. Germline CDR1 reads SGHDT; CDR2 reads YYEEEE. V lost 3 bases, J lost 7 bases, and 7 bases lay in between. CDR3: CASSWGGEAFF. CDR3 nucleotide sequence: TGTGCCAGCAGCTGGGGGGGTGAAGCTTTCTTT.

The chain uses TRBV30 and TRBJ2-2; a weak D match, TRBD1 (5 bases). Germline-derived CDR1 and CDR2 are GTSNPN and SVGIG (reference sequence). V lost 0 bases and J lost 5, with 7 bases in between. The CDR3 runs 13 residues. The DNA of the CDR3 is TGTGCCTGGAGTGTAGGGGAAACCGGGGAGCTGTTTTTT. This sequence encodes CAWSVGETGELFF.

Only one count was recorded for this clone. The chain couples TRBV9 to TRBJ2-5; TRBD2 aligns across 8 bases. The J segment lost 8 bases and the V segment lost 4 bases, leaving 10 bases of the junction unmatched. This CDR3 has 14 amino acids. The germline CDR1 and CDR2 sequences are SGDLS and YYNGEE. CDR3 sequence reads: CASSPRTGGLTQYF. The CDR3, as DNA: TGTGCCAGCAGCCCCCGGACGGGGGGGTTAACCCAGTACTTC.

This chain joins TRBV29-1 and TRBJ2-1, with 10 nucleotides matching TRBD2. Per germline, CDR1 SQVTM and CDR2 ANQGSEA. The junction had 12 bases not matched to a gene; V was cut back by 5 bases and J by 2 bases. This CDR3 is 17 amino acids long. The CDR3 protein is CSVSSSGGLVTYNEQFF. For the CDR3, the DNA is TGCAGCGTTTCTTCTAGCGGGGGTTTGGTTACCTACAATGAGCAGTTCTTC.